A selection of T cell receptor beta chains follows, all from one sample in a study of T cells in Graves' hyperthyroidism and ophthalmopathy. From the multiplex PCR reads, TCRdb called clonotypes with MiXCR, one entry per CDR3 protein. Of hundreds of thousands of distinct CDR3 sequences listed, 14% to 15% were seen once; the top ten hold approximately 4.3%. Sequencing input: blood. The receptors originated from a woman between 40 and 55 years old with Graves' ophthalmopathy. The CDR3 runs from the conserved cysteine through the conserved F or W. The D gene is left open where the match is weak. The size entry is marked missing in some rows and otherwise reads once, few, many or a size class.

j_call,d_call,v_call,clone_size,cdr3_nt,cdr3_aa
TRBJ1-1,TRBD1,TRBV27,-,TGTGCCAGCAGTTTATTAGGGACAGGGGCTGAAGTTTTCTTT,CASSLLGTGAEVFF
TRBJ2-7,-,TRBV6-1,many,TGTGCCAGCAGTGAAGCGCTCGGGGACTCCTACGAGCAGTACTTC,CASSEALGDSYEQYF
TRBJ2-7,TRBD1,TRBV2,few,TGTGCCAGCAGTGTGGCACAGGGGGCTCCCTACGAGCAGTACTTC,CASSVAQGAPYEQYF
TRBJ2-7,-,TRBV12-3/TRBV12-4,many,TGTGCCAGCAGTTTTAGACAGTCCTCCTACGAGCAGTACTTC,CASSFRQSSYEQYF
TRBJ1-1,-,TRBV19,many,TGTGCCAGTAGTATAGGTGGCGTGAACACTGAAGCTTTCTTT,CASSIGGVNTEAFF
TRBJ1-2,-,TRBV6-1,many,TGTGCCAGCAGGGGGCAGGGAAGTCGTTCTATGGTCAGCGGCTACACCTTC,CASRGQGSRSMVSGYTF
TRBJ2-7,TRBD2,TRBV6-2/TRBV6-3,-,TGTGCCAGCAGCCATACTAGCGGGAGGAACCCCGAGCAGTACTTC,CASSHTSGRNPEQYF
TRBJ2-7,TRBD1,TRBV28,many,TGTGCCAGCAGTTGGGGCAGGGGGCGCTTCCACGAGCAGTACTTC,CASSWGRGRFHEQYF
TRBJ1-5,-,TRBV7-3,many,TGTGCCAGCAGCTTAATTGAGTCACAACCCAATCAGCCCCAGCATTTT,CASSLIESQPNQPQHF
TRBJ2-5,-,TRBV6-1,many,TGTGCCAGCAATAAAGGGGCCAGGGTGGAGACCCAGTACTTC,CASNKGARVETQYF
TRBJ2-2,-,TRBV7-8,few,TGTGCCAGCAGCTTGTGGGGGGGGACAGCGAACACCGGGGAGCTGTTTTTT,CASSLWGGTANTGELFF
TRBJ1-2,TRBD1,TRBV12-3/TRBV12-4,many,TGTGCCAGCAGTTTTTATGTAGGGACAGGGGATAACTATGGCTACACCTTC,CASSFYVGTGDNYGYTF
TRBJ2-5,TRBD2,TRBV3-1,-,TGTGCTCAACAAGTCCTAGCGGGAGAGTTGGGAGAGACCCAGTACTTC,CAQQVLAGELGETQYF
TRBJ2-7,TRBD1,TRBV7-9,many,TGTGCCAGCAGCACCCGACAGGGGGCCTACGAGCAGTACTTC,CASSTRQGAYEQYF
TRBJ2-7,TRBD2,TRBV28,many,TGTGCCAGCAGTCCAACGGGAGGCTACTACGAGCAGTACTTC,CASSPTGGYYEQYF
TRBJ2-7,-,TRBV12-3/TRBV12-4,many,TGTGCCAGCAGTGGAGGGCCACGCGGCACATACGAGCAGTACTTC,CASSGGPRGTYEQYF
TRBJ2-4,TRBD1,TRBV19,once,TGTGCCAGTAGGGGACAGGGACTTGCCAAAAACATTCAGTACTTC,CASRGQGLAKNIQYF
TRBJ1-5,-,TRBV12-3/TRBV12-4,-,TGTGCCAGCAGTACCACAACAGGGTATCAGCCCCAGCATTTT,CASSTTTGYQPQHF
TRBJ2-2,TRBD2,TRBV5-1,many,TGCGCCAGCAGCTTAATGGGACTAGCGGGAGCGGCCGACGGGGAGCTGTTTTTT,CASSLMGLAGAADGELFF
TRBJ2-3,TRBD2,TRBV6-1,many,TGTGCCAGCAGCCCCGGACTAGCGGGATTGATCGAGTTT,CASSPGLAGLIEF
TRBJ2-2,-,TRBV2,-,TGTGCCAGCAGGCCGACTCTAAACACCGGGGAGCTGTTTTTT,CASRPTLNTGELFF
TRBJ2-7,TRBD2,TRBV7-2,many,TGTGCCAGCAGCTTACATACTAGCGGCGAGCAGTACTTC,CASSLHTSGEQYF
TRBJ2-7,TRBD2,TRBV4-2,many,TGTGCCAGCAGCCAATATACCGGGACTAGCGGGAGTTCCGAGCAGTACTTC,CASSQYTGTSGSSEQYF
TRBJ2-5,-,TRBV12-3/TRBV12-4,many,TGTGCCAGCAGTTTAGGGACCAAGCAGGGCGAGACCCAGTACTTC,CASSLGTKQGETQYF
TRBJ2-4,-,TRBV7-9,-,TGTGCCAGCAGCGCCCCCGTAGTTAACATTCAGTACTTC,CASSAPVVNIQYF
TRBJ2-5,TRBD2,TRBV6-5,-,TGTGCCAGCAGTTACTCTCTAGCGGGAGTGGAGACCCAGTACTTC,CASSYSLAGVETQYF
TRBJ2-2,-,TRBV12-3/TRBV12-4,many,TGTGCCAGCAGTTCTCTAGGAGGCGGGGAGCTGTTTTTT,CASSSLGGGELFF
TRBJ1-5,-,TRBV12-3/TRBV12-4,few,TGTGCCAGCAGCCGACAGGTCCAACGGCCCCAGCATTTT,CASSRQVQRPQHF
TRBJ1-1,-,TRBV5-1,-,TGCGCCAGCAGCACCGGGGGCAGGGGGAACACTGAAGCTTTCTTT,CASSTGGRGNTEAFF
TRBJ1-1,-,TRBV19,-,TGTGCCAGTAGGGGGGCGACAGGGAACACTGAAGCTTTCTTT,CASRGATGNTEAFF
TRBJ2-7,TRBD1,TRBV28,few,TGTGCCAGCAGTTTCCTCGGGACAGCCTACGAGCAGTACTTC,CASSFLGTAYEQYF
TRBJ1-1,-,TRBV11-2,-,TGTGCCAGCAGCTGGACGTCGGACACTGAAGCTTTCTTT,CASSWTSDTEAFF
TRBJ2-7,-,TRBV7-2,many,TGTGCCAGCAGCTTAGGTTCGGAATTCGTCTACGAGCAGTACTTC,CASSLGSEFVYEQYF
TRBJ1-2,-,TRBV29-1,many,TGCAGCGTAAACGAGAACTATGGCTACACCTTC,CSVNENYGYTF
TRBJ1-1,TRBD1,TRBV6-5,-,TGTGCCAGCAGTTACGGGACAGGGGGTATGGCTGAAGCTTTCTTT,CASSYGTGGMAEAFF
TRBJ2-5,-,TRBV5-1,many,TGTGCCAGCAGCTTGGCGGTACGAGAGACCCAGTACTTC,CASSLAVRETQYF
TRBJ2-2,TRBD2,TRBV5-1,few,TGCGCCAGCAGCCAAACTAGCGGTAACACCGGGGAGCTGTTTTTT,CASSQTSGNTGELFF
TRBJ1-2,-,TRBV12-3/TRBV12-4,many,TGTGCCAGCAGGAAGACACAGCTTAGCGGCTACACCTTC,CASRKTQLSGYTF
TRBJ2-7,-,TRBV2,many,TGTGCCAGCAGGACGTCGGAGAGAGCTTACGAGCAGTACTTC,CASRTSERAYEQYF
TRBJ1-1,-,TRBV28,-,TGTGCCAGCAGACCGGGACACCCTGAAGCTTTCTTT,CASRPGHPEAFF
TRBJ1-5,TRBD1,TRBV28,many,TGTGCCAGCAATACGGGACAGGTGATCAATCAGCCCCAGCATTTT,CASNTGQVINQPQHF
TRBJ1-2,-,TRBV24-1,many,TGTGCCACCAGTGATTTTCACAGGGAAAGTGGCTACACCTTC,CATSDFHRESGYTF
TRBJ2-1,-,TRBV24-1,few,TGTGCCACCAGTGCCACAGGGCACTCCTACAATGAGCAGTTCTTC,CATSATGHSYNEQFF
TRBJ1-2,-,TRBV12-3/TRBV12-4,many,TGTGCCAGCAGTTTACTTTTGCTTGTGGGCAACTATGGCTACACCTTC,CASSLLLLVGNYGYTF
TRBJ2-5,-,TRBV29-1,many,TGCAGCGTTGACAGCAGGGGAGAGACCCAGTACTTC,CSVDSRGETQYF
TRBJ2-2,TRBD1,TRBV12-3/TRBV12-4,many,TGTGCCAGCAGTTTAGCGTTGGACAGGCCACCGGGGACCGGGGAGCTGTTTTTT,CASSLALDRPPGTGELFF
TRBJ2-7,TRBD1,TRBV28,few,TGTGCCAGCAGTTCTCTTGGGACAGGGCCCCCCGGCGAGCAGTACTTC,CASSSLGTGPPGEQYF
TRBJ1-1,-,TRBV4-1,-,TGCGCCAGCAGCCAGGGGAGGGTTCTCGGCACTGAAGCTTTCTTT,CASSQGRVLGTEAFF
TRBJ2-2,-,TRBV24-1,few,TGTGCCACCAGTTTCGGGTCGAACACCGGGGAGCTGTTTTTT,CATSFGSNTGELFF
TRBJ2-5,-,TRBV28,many,TGTGCCAGCAGTCCGACCTATTCAGAGACCCAGTACTTC,CASSPTYSETQYF
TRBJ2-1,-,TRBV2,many,TGTGCCAGCAGTGCTCGACTAGGAATCGGCAATGAGCAGTTCTTC,CASSARLGIGNEQFF
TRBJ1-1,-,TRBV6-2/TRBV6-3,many,TGTGCCAGCACCTTACAGGGCCGGTCTGAAGCTTTCTTT,CASTLQGRSEAFF
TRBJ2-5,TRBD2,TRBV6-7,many,TGTGCCAGCTTGTTTGGACTAGCGGGAAAAGAACAAGAGACCCAGTACTTC,CASLFGLAGKEQETQYF
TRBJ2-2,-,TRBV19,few,TGTGCCAGTAGTATACACGGGATCACGGTCGCCGGGGAGCTGTTTTTT,CASSIHGITVAGELFF
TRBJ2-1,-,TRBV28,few,TGTGCCAGCAGTCACCCGACAGCTCGTAGCTCCTACAATGAGCAGTTCTTC,CASSHPTARSSYNEQFF
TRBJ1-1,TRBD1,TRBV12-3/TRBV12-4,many,TGTGCCAGCAACAAGAGGGCCCAGGGGGCCACTGAAGCTTTCTTT,CASNKRAQGATEAFF
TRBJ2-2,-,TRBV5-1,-,TGCGCCAGCACGATAGGGAACACCGGGGAGCTGTTTTTT,CASTIGNTGELFF
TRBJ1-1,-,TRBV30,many,TGTGCCTGGACGCCGCTAGGCAGAGAGCTGACGGACACTGAAGCTTTCTTT,CAWTPLGRELTDTEAFF
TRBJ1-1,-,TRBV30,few,TGTGCCCGGAGGCCCAGGGTTCGGAACACTGAAGCTTTCTTT,CARRPRVRNTEAFF